The 3 T cell receptor beta chains below come from one sample, sequenced in a study of cytomegalovirus exposure and HLA in healthy donors. PCR was performed using 60 Vbeta and 13 Jbeta primers. The protocol was immunoSEQ multiplex PCR, while the TCRdb copy is restricted to in-frame clones and leaves out a portion. Altogether about 140,000 clones are present, roughly 80% being singletons, with the ten largest covering around 2%. Sequenced sample: PBMCs. The origin of the receptors is a man aged 25-45 years in good health and CMV-seronegative.

This clone was picked up a small number of times. V is TRBV13 and J is TRBJ1-1; the D gene is possibly TRBD1 (5 bases). The CDR3 covers 16 residues. Trimming stripped 5 bases from V and 4 bases from J, with 20 bases between. Looked up from germline, CDR1 is PRHDT and CDR2 is FYEKMQ (reference sequence). For the CDR3, the DNA is TGTGCCAGCAGCCTCGGGACTCCGATCTCGGGCACTGAAGCTTTCTTT. It translates to CASSLGTPISGTEAFF. The full variable domain, with the rest looked up from reference TRBV13 and TRBJ1-1, is AAGVIQSPRHLIKEKRETATLKCYPIPRHDTVYWYQQGPGQDPQFLISFYEKMQSDKGSIPDRFSAQQFSDYHSELNMSSLELGDSALYFCASSLGTPISGTEAFFGQGTRLTVV.

The chain recombines TRBV13 with TRBJ1-1; D unresolved. Germline loops: CDR1 PRHDT, CDR2 FYEKMQ (reference sequence). The V end lost 3 bases, the J end lost 2 bases, and 16 bases lay between the germline ends. CDR3 length equals 16 residues. The CDR3 DNA follows: TGTGCCAGCAGCTTGGCTTCTGCAGGAATAAACACTGAAGCTTTCTTT. It codes for CASSLASAGINTEAFF.

The rearrangement joins TRBV27 to TRBJ2-7; 7 positions match TRBD1. The germline gives CDR1 MNHEY, CDR2 SMNVEV (reference sequence). The CDR3 sequence is 13 residues long. V trimming: 3 bases; J trimming: 5 bases; junction bases outside the gene matches: 4. CDR3 region: CASSFRQGNEQYF. The CDR3 DNA reads TGTGCCAGCAGTTTTCGACAGGGCAACGAGCAGTACTTC.